What follows are 13 T cell receptor beta chains derived from one specimen sequenced in a study of T-cell reconstitution after alpha-beta-depleted transplantation in children. Researchers prepared the TCRbeta library using unique molecular identifiers, the study reports. TCRdb re-called the PCR reads through MiXCR, storing one row per CDR3 protein. The table records over 85,000 distinct CDR3 sequences, around 6.1% of them present only once. The sample was PBMCs, mostly from graft donor cells, taken 60 days after TCRalphabeta/CD19-depleted stem cell transplant. The receptors shown here come from a female patient between 2 and 15 years old who had a stem cell transplant for Fanconi anemia, so the T cells may come from the graft donor.

In its sample, this clonotype was seen a few times. The gene calls are TRBV7-9 and TRBJ1-6, with D perhaps matching TRBD1 (6 bases). The CDR3 loop spans 16 amino acids. Trimming removed 1 base from V and 6 bases from J, with 13 bases in between. CDR1 and CDR2 from the germline V gene are SEHNR and FQNEAQ (reference sequence). The DNA for the CDR3 is TGTGCCAGCAGCTTAGGGGCGGGGGCGCCTAATTCACCCCTCCACTTT. Its translation is CASSLGAGAPNSPLHF.

This clonotype was seen more than once but under ten times. The rearrangement uses TRBV12-3 or TRBV12-4 and TRBJ2-5; 10 positions match TRBD2. The trim removed 7 bases at V and 5 bases at J, leaving 10 bases unmatched. This CDR3 spans 15 amino acids. The CDR3 sequence is CASTASGRGAETQYF. The CDR3 region has the DNA TGTGCCAGCACAGCTAGCGGGAGAGGGGCGGAGACCCAGTACTTC.

Many counts were recorded for this clonotype. This CDR3 reads CASSSSITGHEQFF. The CDR3 nucleotides are TGTGCCAGCAGCAGTTCCATTACAGGGCATGAGCAGTTCTTC. This chain uses TRBV28 with TRBJ2-1; possible D gene TRBD1, 6 bases. CDR3 size: 14 residues. Trimming removed 6 bases at V and 8 bases at J, with 17 bases between. Germline V gives CDR1 MDHEN, CDR2 SYDVKM.

This clonotype came up once. This rearrangement joins TRBV11-3 to TRBJ2-2; a possible D gene is TRBD2 (5 bases). V dropped 5 bases and J dropped 0 bases, with 13 bases sitting between them. The CDR3 is made up of 16 amino acids. Germline CDR1 SGHNT, CDR2 YENEEA. Written as DNA, the CDR3 is TGTGCCAGCAGCCCACGGACTCGTTCGAACACCGGGGAGCTGTTTTTT. Encoded protein: CASSPRTRSNTGELFF.

This clonotype has at least ten counts. The chain couples TRBV6-2 or TRBV6-3 to TRBJ2-4, with 11 bases aligning to TRBD2. Looked up from germline, CDR1 is MNHEY and CDR2 is SVGEGT. V was pared by 2 bases and J by 7 bases, with 13 bases of the junction left unmatched. This CDR3 comprises 18 residues. CDR3 sequence reads: CASSYKGTSGSRRNIQYF. The CDR3 nucleotides read TGTGCCAGCAGTTACAAGGGGACTAGCGGATCTCGGAGGAACATTCAGTACTTC.

This clonotype was counted ten times or more. This chain uses TRBV2 with TRBJ2-3; 11 nucleotides align to TRBD2. With 7 bases clipped from V and 8 bases from J, the junction kept 8 bases outside the gene matches. Germline CDR1 is SNHLY and CDR2 is FYNNEI. The CDR3 runs to 14 residues. The DNA for the CDR3 is TGTGCCAGCACCCCGACTAGCGGGGAGGGTACGCAGTATTTT. Protein product: CASTPTSGEGTQYF.

V and J are TRBV5-4 and TRBJ2-1; 7 nucleotides match TRBD1. This CDR3 contains 15 residues. Losses at the gene ends were 0 bases for V and 12 bases for J; bases not matched to a gene: 12. The germline V gene encodes CDR1 SGHNT and CDR2 YYREEE (reference sequence). The CDR3 DNA reads as TGTGCCAGCAGCTTGGAGGGGGTGAGAGGGGGCCGGCAGTTCTTC. Protein: CASSLEGVRGGRQFF. Supplemented by reference TRBV5-4 and TRBJ2-1, the full variable domain reads ETGVTQSPTHLIKTRGQQVTLRCSSQSGHNTVSWYQQALGQGPQFIFQYYREEENGRGNFPPRFSGLQFPNYSSELNVNALELDDSALYLCASSLEGVRGGRQFFGPGTRLTVL.

This clonotype has a handful of counts. The gene calls are TRBV24-1 and TRBJ2-5; 10 bases align to TRBD2. The CDR3 runs 15 residues. With V trimmed by 3 bases and J by 3 bases, 3 bases remained unmatched. Germline assignment: CDR1 KGHDR and CDR2 SFDVKD. The CDR3 sequence is CATSDPGTSEETQYF. CDR3 DNA: TGTGCCACCAGTGATCCAGGGACTAGCGAAGAGACCCAGTACTTC.

This clonotype appeared many times. CDR3 in DNA: TGTGCCAGCAGCCAAAGGATTTGGGGAGATACGCAGTATTTT. Translating gives CASSQRIWGDTQYF. The chain joins TRBV4-2 to TRBJ2-3; D is undetermined. V lost 2 bases to trimming and J lost 5 bases, with 11 bases between them. The CDR3 runs 14 residues. The germline gives CDR1 LGHNA, CDR2 YNFKEQ.

The sample holds many counts of this clonotype. The chain recombines TRBV3-1 with TRBJ2-7; D is undetermined. The CDR3 spans 17 residues. Germline V gene sequence: CDR1 LGHDT, CDR2 YNNKEL (reference sequence). Trimming shortened V by 0 bases and J by 0 bases, and 15 bases separated the two germline ends. The CDR3 sequence: CASSQDQTKSLSYEQYF. Written as DNA, the CDR3 is TGTGCCAGCAGCCAAGATCAAACTAAATCCCTCTCCTACGAGCAGTACTTC.

This clonotype has ten or more counts. The chain links TRBV7-9 to TRBJ1-6; D is perhaps TRBD1 (5 bases). CDR1 SEHNR and CDR2 FQNEAQ come from the germline V gene (reference sequence). This CDR3 has 13 amino acids. V gave up 4 bases and J gave up 10 bases, with 11 bases separating them. CDR3 in amino acids: CASSSTGNSPLHF. The CDR3 DNA reads TGTGCCAGCAGCTCTACAGGAAACTCACCCCTCCACTTT.

This clonotype was found a few times. V usage is TRBV7-9 and J usage is TRBJ2-1; TRBD2 agrees at 9 bases. CDR3 length: 15 residues. Trimming cost V 5 bases and J 4 bases; bases outside gene matches: 6. Per germline, CDR1 SEHNR and CDR2 FQNEAQ (reference sequence). The CDR3 loop is CASSPRLADYNEQFF. The CDR3 region has the DNA TGTGCCAGCAGCCCCCGACTAGCGGATTACAATGAGCAGTTCTTC.

This clonotype showed up just a few times. CDR3 nucleotides: TGTGCCAGCAGCCAGGGACTCCCGTTCGGGAATGAGCAGTTCTTC. It yields the protein CASSQGLPFGNEQFF. The J gene is TRBJ2-1, the V gene TRBV14; weak D call: TRBD2 (6 bases). Germline CDR1 reads SGHDN; CDR2 reads FVKESK. This CDR3 is 15 amino acids long. Trimming cost V 3 bases and J 7 bases, with 16 bases left between them.